These 4 T cell receptor beta chains originate from one sample sequenced in a study of shared clonotypes between healthy human individuals. Measured with immunoSEQ multiplex PCR; TCRdb has only the in-frame clones, and not every one. The data contain about half a million clones, approximately 79% of them singletons. The sequenced material came from PBMCs. These receptors all come from a woman in her forties in good health. Some clones in this sample may be carry-over from other donors' samples.

The CDR3 loop is CASSALDSALGVQYF. The CDR3 region has the DNA TGTGCCAGCAGCGCCCTAGACAGCGCCCTAGGGGTTCAGTACTTC. The chain carries TRBV9 and TRBJ2-4; tentatively, D is TRBD1 (5 bases). This CDR3 is 15 amino acids long. Germline V lookup: CDR1 SGDLS, CDR2 YYNGEE. V lost 3 bases and J 11 bases, leaving 21 bases between the germline ends.

J is TRBJ2-1 and V is TRBV5-1; 14 bases are a match to TRBD2. The CDR3 has 14 amino acids. CDR1 is SGHRS and CDR2 is YFSETQ in the germline V gene. With 4 bases clipped from V and 8 bases from J, the junction kept 2 bases outside the gene matches. DNA for the CDR3: TGCGCCAGCAGCCAGACTAGCGGGAGGGATGAGCAGTTCTTC. Residues: CASSQTSGRDEQFF.

A few counts support this clone. The J gene is TRBJ2-2, the V gene TRBV6-6; TRBD2 is a possible D gene (5 bases). In germline, CDR1 is MNHNY, CDR2 SVGAGI (reference sequence). This CDR3 spans 14 amino acids. With 5 bases removed from V and 0 bases from J, the gap between germline ends came to 7 bases. The CDR3 region has the DNA TGTGCCAGCAGTCCCGGGACGAACACCGGGGAGCTGTTTTTT. Translated, it gives CASSPGTNTGELFF.

The gene calls are TRBV28 and TRBJ1-2; 11 bases map to TRBD1. Trimming took 8 bases from V and 1 from J; bases not matched to a gene: 6. Germline CDR1 and CDR2: MDHEN and SYDVKM. This CDR3 has 15 amino acids. The CDR3 sequence is CASAGTGGRNYGYTF. In DNA, the CDR3 is TGTGCCAGCGCCGGGACAGGGGGTCGTAACTATGGCTACACCTTC.